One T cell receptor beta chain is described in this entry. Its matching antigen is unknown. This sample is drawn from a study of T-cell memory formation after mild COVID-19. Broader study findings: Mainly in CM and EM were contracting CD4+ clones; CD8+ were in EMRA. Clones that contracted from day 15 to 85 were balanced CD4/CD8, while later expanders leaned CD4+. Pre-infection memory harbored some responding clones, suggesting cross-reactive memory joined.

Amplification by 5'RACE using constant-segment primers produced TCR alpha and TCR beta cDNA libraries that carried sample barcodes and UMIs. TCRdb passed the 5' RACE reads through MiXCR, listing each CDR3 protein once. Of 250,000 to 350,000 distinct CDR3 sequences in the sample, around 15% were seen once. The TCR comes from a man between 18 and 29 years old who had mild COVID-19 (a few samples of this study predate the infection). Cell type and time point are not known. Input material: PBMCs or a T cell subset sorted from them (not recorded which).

The CDR3 bases are TGTGCCAGCAGTTCCCAGACTCCGCTGGGCACCGGGGAGCTGTTTTTT. Amino acid sequence: CASSSQTPLGTGELFF. V usage is TRBV27 and J usage is TRBJ2-2; D not certain. V lost 4 bases to trimming and J lost 4 bases, with 16 bases between them. Germline CDR1 is MNHEY and CDR2 is SMNVEV (reference sequence). This CDR3 contains 16 residues.